This T cell receptor beta chain was identified in a study of T cells in Graves' hyperthyroidism and ophthalmopathy. Study observations and caveats: Blood also showed most of the thyroid clonotypes that were expanded above 0.001.

Germline V gene data show CDR1 as MNHEY and CDR2 as SVGAGI. The length of the CDR3 is 18 residues. Ophthalmopathy cases met thresholds of Clinical Activity Score at least 3, NOSPECS grade at least 4 and duration under 3 months. Exclusion of patients followed from uncontrolled infection, other autoimmune disease, pregnancy or lactation. Fresh peripheral blood, roughly 9.8 ml of it, supplied the PBMCs. RNA transcripts yielded amplified TCR beta CDR3 regions. TCR CDR3 underwent first-round RT-PCR with the HTBI primer set. TCRdb reprocessed the multiplex PCR reads via MiXCR and lists one record per CDR3 protein. There are hundreds of thousands of distinct CDR3 sequences in the sample; 20% to 25% occur only once, and 50% to 75% lies in the top ten. On this clonotype itself: What it recognizes is unknown. A much more abundant neighbour one base away suggests this may be a read error.

This clonotype was sampled from a young man with Graves' ophthalmopathy. The sample was blood. The chain joins TRBV6-5 to TRBJ2-3, with 8 nucleotides matching TRBD1. The DNA of the CDR3 is TGTGCCAGCAGTTACTCGGGACAGGTTTTGATGTTCACAGATGCGCAGTATTTT. It yields the protein CASSYSGQVLMFTDAQYF.